These T cell receptor beta chains were read from a single sample in a study of cytomegalovirus exposure and HLA in healthy donors. Some clones are missing from TCRdb's copy, which holds only in-frame ones; the method was immunoSEQ multiplex PCR. The sample gives some 110,000 clones, roughly 68% of which show up once; 2.2% is in the top ten. The specimen was PBMCs. Source of these receptors: a woman aged 25 to 45 in good health and CMV-seronegative. The CDR3 runs from the conserved cysteine through the conserved F or W. The D gene is left open where the match is weak. Expanded clones get a size class; other rows say once, few or many, or leave the size out.

abundance: .; v_gene: TRBV27; j_gene: TRBJ1-4; d_gene: .; CDR3nt: TGTGCCAGCAGTTCCGCGGGGGTCGGTGAAAAACTGTTTTTT; CDR3aa: CASSSAGVGEKLFF
abundance: once; v_gene: TRBV5-6; j_gene: TRBJ1-4; d_gene: .; CDR3nt: TGTGCCAGCAGCTCCCGGGACACGGATGAAAAACTGTTTTTT; CDR3aa: CASSSRDTDEKLFF
abundance: .; v_gene: TRBV28; j_gene: TRBJ2-7; d_gene: .; CDR3nt: TGTGCCAGCAGTTTAGCCCCAGGGTTCTACAGGGAGCAATTTATATCCTACGAGCAGTACTTC; CDR3aa: CASSLAPGFYREQFISYEQYF
abundance: .; v_gene: TRBV30; j_gene: TRBJ1-3; d_gene: .; CDR3nt: TGTGCCTGGACGGGGTATGGAAACACCATATATTTT; CDR3aa: CAWTGYGNTIYF
abundance: .; v_gene: TRBV6-5; j_gene: TRBJ2-3; d_gene: TRBD1; CDR3nt: TGTGCCAGCAGTTACCGCGACAGGGGTCATACGCAGTATTTT; CDR3aa: CASSYRDRGHTQYF
abundance: .; v_gene: TRBV30; j_gene: TRBJ2-1; d_gene: TRBD2; CDR3nt: TGTGCCTGGACCCCGGGGTGGGGGGGGAGTGAGCAGTTCTTC; CDR3aa: CAWTPGWGGSEQFF
abundance: .; v_gene: TRBV28; j_gene: TRBJ2-2; d_gene: TRBD2; CDR3nt: TGTGCCAGCAGTTACTCCTCTAGCGGGACGGCCGGGGAGCTGTTTTTT; CDR3aa: CASSYSSSGTAGELFF
abundance: .; v_gene: TRBV28; j_gene: TRBJ2-7; d_gene: TRBD1; CDR3nt: TGTGCCAGCAGTCCGGGACAGGGGGGCGAGCAGTACTTC; CDR3aa: CASSPGQGGEQYF
abundance: .; v_gene: TRBV6-6; j_gene: TRBJ2-2; d_gene: TRBD1; CDR3nt: TGTGCCAGCAGTTCCTCGACAGGGCTTTGGACCGGGGAGCTGTTTTTT; CDR3aa: CASSSSTGLWTGELFF
abundance: few; v_gene: TRBV28; j_gene: TRBJ2-7; d_gene: .; CDR3nt: TGTGCCAGCGGGACTCCCCAATCCCTGACCCCATCCTACGAGCAGTACTTC; CDR3aa: CASGTPQSLTPSYEQYF
abundance: .; v_gene: TRBV2; j_gene: TRBJ1-5; d_gene: .; CDR3nt: TGTGCCAGCATTCAGGGGAGTAATCAGCCCCAGCATTTT; CDR3aa: CASIQGSNQPQHF
abundance: .; v_gene: TRBV2; j_gene: TRBJ1-2; d_gene: TRBD1; CDR3nt: TGTGCCAGCGGTCGAATAACAGGGGATGCTGGCTACACCTTC; CDR3aa: CASGRITGDAGYTF
abundance: .; v_gene: TRBV14; j_gene: TRBJ1-3; d_gene: .; CDR3nt: TGTGCCAGCAGCCAAGGCCAGAGCGTATTTGGAAACACCATATATTTT; CDR3aa: CASSQGQSVFGNTIYF
abundance: .; v_gene: TRBV7-9; j_gene: TRBJ2-1; d_gene: TRBD1; CDR3nt: TGTGCCAGCAGCTTAATTGGGACAGGGGGCTACAATGAGCAGTTCTTC; CDR3aa: CASSLIGTGGYNEQFF
abundance: once; v_gene: TRBV27; j_gene: TRBJ2-5; d_gene: TRBD2; CDR3nt: TGTGCCAGCAGTCTACTAGCGGGAGTCGGAGAGACCCAGTACTTC; CDR3aa: CASSLLAGVGETQYF
abundance: few; v_gene: TRBV2; j_gene: TRBJ1-1; d_gene: .; CDR3nt: TGTGCCAGCACCCGGAGCTCGAACACTGAAGCTTTCTTT; CDR3aa: CASTRSSNTEAFF